The entry below gives a single T cell receptor beta chain sequence along with its context. Its antigen is currently unknown. The sample belongs to a study of CD4 T cells in relation to SARS-CoV-2 and coronaviruses. Notes on the study in general: No crossreactivity against non-spike viral proteins was tested here.

Uncultured naive and memory CD4+ T cells supplied DNA for deep TCR-beta sequencing. Sequencing was performed with immunoSEQ multiplex PCR; in TCRdb, only in-frame clones are kept and a portion is missing. The sample lists around 65,000 clones, about 89% occurring once. CD4+ T cells from unexposed donors were obtained before the COVID-19 pandemic (2011-2018). CD4 enrichment then naive enrichment separated naive from memory CD4+ cells. What was sequenced was memory CD4+ T cells from PBMCs. This clonotype originated in a human donor in good health.

CDR3 in DNA: TGTGCCAGCAGCGCTATAACAGGGGGCGGAGAGACCCAGTACTTC. Translating it yields CASSAITGGGETQYF. This chain uses TRBV9 with TRBJ2-5; 9 nucleotides align to TRBD1. CDR1 is SGDLS and CDR2 is YYNGEE in the germline V gene. The CDR3 covers 15 residues. The V and J ends lost 3 bases and 4 bases, in that order; junction bases with no gene match: 7.